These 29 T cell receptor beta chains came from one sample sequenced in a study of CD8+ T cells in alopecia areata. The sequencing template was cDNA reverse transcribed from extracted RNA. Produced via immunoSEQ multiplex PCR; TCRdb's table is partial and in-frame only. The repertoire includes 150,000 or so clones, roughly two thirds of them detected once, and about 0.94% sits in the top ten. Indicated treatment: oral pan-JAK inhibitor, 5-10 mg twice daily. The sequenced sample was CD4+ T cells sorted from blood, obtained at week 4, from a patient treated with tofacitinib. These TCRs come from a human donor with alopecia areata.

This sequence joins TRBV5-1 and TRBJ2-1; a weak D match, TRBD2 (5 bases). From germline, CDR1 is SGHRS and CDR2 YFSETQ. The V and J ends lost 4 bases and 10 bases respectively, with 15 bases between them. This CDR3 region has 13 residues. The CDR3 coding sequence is TGCGCCAGCAGCCTGGACTTCCTCGGGGAGCAGTTCTTC. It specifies CASSLDFLGEQFF.

The CDR3 coding sequence is TGTGCCTGGTCAGGCCACCCCCGGGACACTGAAGCTTTCTTT. It is translated as CAWSGHPRDTEAFF. J is TRBJ1-1 and V is TRBV30; D remains ambiguous. The CDR3 contains 14 residues. The germline CDR1 and CDR2 sequences are GTSNPN and SVGIG (reference sequence). V dropped 5 bases and J dropped 3 bases, with 16 bases sitting between them.

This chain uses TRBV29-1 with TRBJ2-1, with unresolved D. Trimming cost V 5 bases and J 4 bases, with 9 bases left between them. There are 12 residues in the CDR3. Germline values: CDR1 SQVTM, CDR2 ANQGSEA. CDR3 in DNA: TGCAGCGTTCCAGTTGGGTACAATGAGCAGTTCTTC. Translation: CSVPVGYNEQFF.

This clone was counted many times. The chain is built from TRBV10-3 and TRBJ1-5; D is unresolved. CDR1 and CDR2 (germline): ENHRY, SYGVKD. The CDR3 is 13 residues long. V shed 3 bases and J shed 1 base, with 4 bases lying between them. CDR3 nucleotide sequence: TGTGCCATCAGTGATGGGAGCAATCAGCCCCAGCATTTT. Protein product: CAISDGSNQPQHF.

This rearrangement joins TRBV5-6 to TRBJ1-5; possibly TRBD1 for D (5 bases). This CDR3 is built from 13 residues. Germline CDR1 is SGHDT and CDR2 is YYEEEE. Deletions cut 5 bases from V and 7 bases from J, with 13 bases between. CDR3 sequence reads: CASSWGSAQPQHF. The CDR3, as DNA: TGTGCCAGCAGTTGGGGGAGCGCACAGCCCCAGCATTTT.

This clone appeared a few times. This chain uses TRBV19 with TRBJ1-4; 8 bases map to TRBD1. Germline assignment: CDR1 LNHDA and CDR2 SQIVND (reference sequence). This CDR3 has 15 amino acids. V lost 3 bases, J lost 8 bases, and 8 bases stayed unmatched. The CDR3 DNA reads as TGTGCCAGTAGTATGGTTGGGACAGGAGAAGAAAAACTGTTTTTT. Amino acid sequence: CASSMVGTGEEKLFF.

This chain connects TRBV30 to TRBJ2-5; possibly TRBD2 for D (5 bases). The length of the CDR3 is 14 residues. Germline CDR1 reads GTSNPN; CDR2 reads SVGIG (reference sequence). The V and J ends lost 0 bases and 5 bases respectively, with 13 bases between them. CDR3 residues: CAWSVRSSGETQYF. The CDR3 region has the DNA TGTGCCTGGAGTGTGCGGAGTTCGGGGGAGACCCAGTACTTC.

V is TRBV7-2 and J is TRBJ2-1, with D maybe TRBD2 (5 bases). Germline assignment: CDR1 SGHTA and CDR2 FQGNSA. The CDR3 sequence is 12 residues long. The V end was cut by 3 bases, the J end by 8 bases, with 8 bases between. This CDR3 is CASSLRADEQFF. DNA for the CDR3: TGTGCCAGCAGCTTGAGGGCCGATGAGCAGTTCTTC.

The CDR3 region is CAWSPKRAPNTGELFF. As DNA, the CDR3 is TGTGCCTGGAGCCCCAAAAGGGCGCCGAACACCGGGGAGCTGTTTTTT. The chain carries TRBV30 and TRBJ2-2; D is ambiguous. Per germline, CDR1 GTSNPN and CDR2 SVGIG (reference sequence). The CDR3 extends over 16 amino acids. V was trimmed by 3 bases and J by 0 bases, leaving 14 bases between them.

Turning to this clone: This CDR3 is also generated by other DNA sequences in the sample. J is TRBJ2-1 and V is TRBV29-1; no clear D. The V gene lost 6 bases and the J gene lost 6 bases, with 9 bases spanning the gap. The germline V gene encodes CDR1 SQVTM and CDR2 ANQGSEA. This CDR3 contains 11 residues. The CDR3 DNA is TGCAGCGTCGAGCGTGGCAATGAGCAGTTCTTC. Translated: CSVERGNEQFF.

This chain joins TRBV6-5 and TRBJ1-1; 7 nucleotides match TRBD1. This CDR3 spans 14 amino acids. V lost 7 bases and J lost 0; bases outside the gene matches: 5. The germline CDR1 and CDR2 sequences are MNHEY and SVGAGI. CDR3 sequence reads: CASTIGTVNTEAFF. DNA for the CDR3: TGTGCCAGCACCATCGGGACAGTGAACACTGAAGCTTTCTTT.

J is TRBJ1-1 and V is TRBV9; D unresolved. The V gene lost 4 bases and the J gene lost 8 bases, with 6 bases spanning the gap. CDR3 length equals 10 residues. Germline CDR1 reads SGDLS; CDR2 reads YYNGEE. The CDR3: CASSTGEAFF. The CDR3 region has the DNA TGTGCCAGCAGCACCGGAGAAGCTTTCTTT.

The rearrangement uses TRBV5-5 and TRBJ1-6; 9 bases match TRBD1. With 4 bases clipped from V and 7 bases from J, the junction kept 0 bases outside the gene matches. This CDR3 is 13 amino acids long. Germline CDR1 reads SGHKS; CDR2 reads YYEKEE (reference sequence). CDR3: CASSGQGNSPLHF. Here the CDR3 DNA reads TGTGCCAGCAGCGGACAGGGGAATTCACCCCTCCACTTT.

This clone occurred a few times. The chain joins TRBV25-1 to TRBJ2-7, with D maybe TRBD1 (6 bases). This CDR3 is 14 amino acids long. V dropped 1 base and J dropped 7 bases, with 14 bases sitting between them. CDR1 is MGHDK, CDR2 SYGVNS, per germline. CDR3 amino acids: CASSELGATGEQYF. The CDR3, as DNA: TGTGCCAGCAGTGAATTGGGGGCCACTGGTGAGCAGTACTTC.

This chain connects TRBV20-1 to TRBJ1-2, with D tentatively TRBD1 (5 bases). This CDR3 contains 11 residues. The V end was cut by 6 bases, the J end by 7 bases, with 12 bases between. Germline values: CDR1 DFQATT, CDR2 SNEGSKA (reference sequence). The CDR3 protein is CSAPRQTGYTF. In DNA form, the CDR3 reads TGCAGTGCCCCAAGACAGACTGGCTACACCTTC.

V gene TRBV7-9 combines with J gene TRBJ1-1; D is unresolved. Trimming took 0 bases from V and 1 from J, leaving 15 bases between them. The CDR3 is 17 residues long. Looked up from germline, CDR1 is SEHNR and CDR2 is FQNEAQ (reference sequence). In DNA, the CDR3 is TGTGCCAGCAGCTTAGCGTTGTCACAGACCAAGAACACTGAAGCTTTCTTT. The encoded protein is CASSLALSQTKNTEAFF.

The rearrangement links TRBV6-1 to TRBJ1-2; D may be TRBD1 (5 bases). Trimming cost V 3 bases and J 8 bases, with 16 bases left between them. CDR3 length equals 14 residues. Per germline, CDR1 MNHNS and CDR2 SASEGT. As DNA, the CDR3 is TGTGCCAGCAGTGACCCTGCAGGGACGAAGGGCTACACCTTC. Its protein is CASSDPAGTKGYTF.

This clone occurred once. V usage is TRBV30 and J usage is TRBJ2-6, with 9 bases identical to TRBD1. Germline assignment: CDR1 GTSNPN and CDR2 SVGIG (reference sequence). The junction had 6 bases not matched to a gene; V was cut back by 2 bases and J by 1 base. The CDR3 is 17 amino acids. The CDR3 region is CAWSRGQGRSGANVLTF. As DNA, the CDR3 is TGTGCCTGGAGTAGAGGACAGGGGAGGTCTGGGGCCAACGTCCTGACTTTC.

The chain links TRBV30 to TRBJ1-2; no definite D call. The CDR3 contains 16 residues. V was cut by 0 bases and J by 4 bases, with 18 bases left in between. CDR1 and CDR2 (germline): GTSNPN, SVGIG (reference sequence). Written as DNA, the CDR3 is TGTGCCTGGAGTGTGGCAGCGAATCCAGCAAGCTATGGCTACACCTTC. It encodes CAWSVAANPASYGYTF.

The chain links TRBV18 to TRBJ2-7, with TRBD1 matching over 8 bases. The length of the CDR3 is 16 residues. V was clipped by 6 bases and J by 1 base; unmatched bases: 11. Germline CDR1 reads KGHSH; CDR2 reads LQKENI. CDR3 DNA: TGTGCCAGCTCTCGCGGACAGGGCCCATCTTCCTACGAGCAGTACTTC. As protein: CASSRGQGPSSYEQYF.

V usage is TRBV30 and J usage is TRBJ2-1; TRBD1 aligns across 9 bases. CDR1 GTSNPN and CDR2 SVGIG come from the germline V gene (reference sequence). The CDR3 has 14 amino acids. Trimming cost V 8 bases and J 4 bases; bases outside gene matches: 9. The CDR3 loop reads CAHNRGQPYNEQFF. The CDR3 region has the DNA TGTGCCCATAACAGGGGGCAACCTTACAATGAGCAGTTCTTC.

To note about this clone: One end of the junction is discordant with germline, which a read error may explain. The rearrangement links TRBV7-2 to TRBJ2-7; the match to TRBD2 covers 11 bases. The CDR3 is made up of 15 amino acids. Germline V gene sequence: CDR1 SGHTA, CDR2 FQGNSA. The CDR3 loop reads CASSLAGGRSYEQYF. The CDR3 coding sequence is TGTGCCAGCAGCCTAGCGGGGGGAAGGTCCTACGAGCAGTACTTC.

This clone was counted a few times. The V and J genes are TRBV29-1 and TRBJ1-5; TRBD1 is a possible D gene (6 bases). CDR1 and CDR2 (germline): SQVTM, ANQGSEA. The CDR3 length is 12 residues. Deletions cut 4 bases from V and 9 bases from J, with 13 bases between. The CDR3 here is CSVGGGSGPQHF. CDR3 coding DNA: TGCAGCGTTGGTGGGGGCTCGGGGCCCCAGCATTTT.

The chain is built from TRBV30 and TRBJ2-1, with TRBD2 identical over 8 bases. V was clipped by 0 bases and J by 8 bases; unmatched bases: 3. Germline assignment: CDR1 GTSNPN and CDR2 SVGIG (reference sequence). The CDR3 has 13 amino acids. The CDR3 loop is CAWSVASGYEQFF. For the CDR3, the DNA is TGTGCCTGGAGTGTTGCTAGCGGGTATGAGCAGTTCTTC.

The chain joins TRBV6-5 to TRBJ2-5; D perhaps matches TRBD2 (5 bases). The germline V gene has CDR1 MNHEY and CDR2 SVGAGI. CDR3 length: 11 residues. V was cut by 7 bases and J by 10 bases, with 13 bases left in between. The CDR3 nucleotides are TGTGCCAGCATGGGGAGCCTTTTCCAGTACTTC. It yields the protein CASMGSLFQYF.

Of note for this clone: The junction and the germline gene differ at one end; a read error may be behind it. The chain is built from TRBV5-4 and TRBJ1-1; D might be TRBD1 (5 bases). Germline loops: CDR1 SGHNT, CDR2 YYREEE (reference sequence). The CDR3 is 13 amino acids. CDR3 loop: CASSQDRNTEAFF. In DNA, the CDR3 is TGCGCCAGCAGCCAAGACAGGAACACTGAAGCTTTCTTT. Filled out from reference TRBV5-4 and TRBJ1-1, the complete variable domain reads ETGVTQSPTHLIKTRGQQVTLRCSSQSGHNTVSWYQQALGQGPQFIFQYYREEENGRGNFPPRFSGLQFPNYSSELNVNALELDDSALYLCASSQDRNTEAFFGQGTRLTVV.

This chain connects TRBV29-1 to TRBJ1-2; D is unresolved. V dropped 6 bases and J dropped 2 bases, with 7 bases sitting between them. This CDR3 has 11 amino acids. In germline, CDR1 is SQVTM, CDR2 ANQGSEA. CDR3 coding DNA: TGCAGCGTATCCGGGAACTATGGCTACACCTTC. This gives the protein CSVSGNYGYTF.

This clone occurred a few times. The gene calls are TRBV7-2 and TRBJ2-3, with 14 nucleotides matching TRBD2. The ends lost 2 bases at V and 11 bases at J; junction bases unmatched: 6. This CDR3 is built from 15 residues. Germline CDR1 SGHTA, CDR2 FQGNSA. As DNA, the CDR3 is TGTGCCAGCAGCTTAAAGGGACTAGCGGGGGTCGGGCAGTATTTT. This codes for CASSLKGLAGVGQYF. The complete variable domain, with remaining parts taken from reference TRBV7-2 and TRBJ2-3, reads GAGVSQSPSNKVTEKGKDVELRCDPISGHTALYWYRQSLGQGLEFLIYFQGNSAPDKSGLPSDRFSAERTGGSVSTLTIQRTQQEDSAVYLCASSLKGLAGVGQYFGPGTRLTVL.

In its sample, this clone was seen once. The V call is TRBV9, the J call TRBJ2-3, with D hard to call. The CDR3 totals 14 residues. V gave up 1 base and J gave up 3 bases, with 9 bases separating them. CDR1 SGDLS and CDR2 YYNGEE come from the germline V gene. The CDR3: CASSVTQRTDTQYF. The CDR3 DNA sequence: TGTGCCAGCAGCGTAACGCAGAGAACAGATACGCAGTATTTT. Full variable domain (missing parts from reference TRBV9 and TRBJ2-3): DSGVTQTPKHLITATGQRVTLRCSPRSGDLSVYWYQQSLDQGLQFLIQYYNGEERAKGNILERFSAQQFPDLHSELNLSSLELGDSALYFCASSVTQRTDTQYFGPGTRLTVL.